One and the same sample provided the 24 T cell receptor beta chains below, sequenced in a study of CD8+ T cells in alopecia areata. TCR sequencing used cDNA made by reverse transcription of extracted RNA. Here immunoSEQ multiplex PCR was the method, and the copy in TCRdb shows in-frame clones only, minus some. The repertoire holds 160,000 or so clones, roughly 65% seen once, with around 0.91% in the top ten. Indicated treatment: oral pan-JAK inhibitor, 5-10 mg twice daily. Sequences were derived from CD4+ T cells sorted from blood, sampled at week 4, from a patient treated with tofacitinib. The origin of the receptors is a human donor with alopecia areata.

This clone was counted between two and nine times. The V and J genes are TRBV7-9 and TRBJ2-7, with 9 bases fitting TRBD1. V trimming: 5 bases; J trimming: 8 bases; junction bases outside the gene matches: 10. The CDR3 extends over 14 amino acids. CDR1 and CDR2 (germline): SEHNR, FQNEAQ (reference sequence). DNA of the CDR3: TGTGCCAGCAGCACAACGGGACAGGGCGTCCAGCAGTACTTC. Protein product: CASSTTGQGVQQYF.

This clone appeared a few times. Other nucleotide sequences in the sample specify the same CDR3. The J gene is TRBJ2-5, the V gene TRBV29-1; 7 bases match TRBD1. V was pared by 5 bases and J by 5 bases, with 2 bases of the junction left unmatched. Germline CDR1 is SQVTM and CDR2 is ANQGSEA. This CDR3 contains 11 residues. The CDR3 region is CSVSRGETQYF. DNA for the CDR3: TGCAGCGTTTCCAGGGGGGAGACCCAGTACTTC.

CDR3 region: CASSLGTGAREQYF. CDR3 sequence (DNA): TGTGCCAGCAGCTTAGGGACAGGGGCGCGGGAGCAGTACTTC. The chain links TRBV7-6 to TRBJ2-7; 9 bases fit TRBD1. Trimming at V came to 1 base and at J to 7 bases, leaving 5 bases not matched to a gene. The CDR3 runs 14 residues. Germline V gene lookup returns CDR1 SGHVS and CDR2 FNYEAQ.

This clone occurred a few times. V usage is TRBV29-1 and J usage is TRBJ2-5; no clear D. Germline V lookup: CDR1 SQVTM, CDR2 ANQGSEA. The CDR3 runs to 10 residues. V was trimmed by 3 bases and J by 7 bases, leaving 6 bases between them. The CDR3 here is CSVETGTQYF. The CDR3, as DNA: TGCAGCGTTGAGACCGGGACCCAGTACTTC.

The genes are TRBV12-5 and TRBJ1-2, with D perhaps TRBD1 (5 bases). V gave up 6 bases and J gave up 5 bases, with 16 bases separating them. Germline V lookup: CDR1 LGHNT, CDR2 FRNRAP. CDR3 length: 14 amino acids. CDR3: CASGPGARHYGYTF. The CDR3 DNA sequence: TGTGCTAGTGGCCCCGGGGCCAGACATTATGGCTACACCTTC. The variable domain in full, completed from reference TRBV12-5 and TRBJ1-2, reads DARVTQTPRHKVTEMGQEVTMRCQPILGHNTVFWYRQTMMQGLELLAYFRNRAPLDDSGMPKDRFSAEMPDATLATLKIQPSEPRDSAVYFCASGPGARHYGYTFGSGTRLTVV.

The chain recombines TRBV30 with TRBJ1-4, with D hard to call. V lost 8 bases and J 5 bases, leaving 18 bases between the germline ends. CDR1 GTSNPN and CDR2 SVGIG come from the germline V gene (reference sequence). This CDR3 spans 14 amino acids. Here the CDR3 reads CAGTLVEGNEKLFF. The DNA of the CDR3 is TGTGCCGGCACACTAGTTGAAGGGAATGAAAAACTGTTTTTT.

This clone showed up just once. The chain has TRBV9 and TRBJ1-5, with a weak D call TRBD1 (5 bases). V gave up 4 bases and J gave up 3 bases, with 11 bases separating them. The germline V gene has CDR1 SGDLS and CDR2 YYNGEE. This CDR3 has 14 amino acids. CDR3 protein: CASSPSGLNQPQHF. Written as DNA, the CDR3 is TGTGCCAGCAGCCCATCAGGGCTCAATCAGCCCCAGCATTTT. The complete variable domain, with remaining parts taken from reference TRBV9 and TRBJ1-5, reads DSGVTQTPKHLITATGQRVTLRCSPRSGDLSVYWYQQSLDQGLQFLIQYYNGEERAKGNILERFSAQQFPDLHSELNLSSLELGDSALYFCASSPSGLNQPQHFGDGTRLSIL.

This clone was observed a single time. The genes are TRBV5-1 and TRBJ2-7; 8 nucleotides line up with TRBD2. CDR1 is SGHRS, CDR2 YFSETQ, per germline. The CDR3 runs to 17 residues. V shed 4 bases, J shed 1 base, and the junction held 13 bases outside the gene matches. CDR3 protein: CASSRDLASGYSYEQYF. DNA of the CDR3: TGCGCCAGCAGCCGTGACTTGGCTAGCGGGTATTCCTACGAGCAGTACTTC.

The chain couples TRBV11-2 to TRBJ1-2, with TRBD1 as a possible D gene (5 bases). This CDR3 has 14 residues. Germline V CDR1 and CDR2: SGHAT, FQNNGV. V was cut by 0 bases and J by 4 bases, with 9 bases left in between. CDR3 in amino acids: CASSLEVGPYGYTF. The CDR3 DNA sequence: TGTGCCAGCAGCTTAGAAGTGGGACCCTATGGCTACACCTTC.

The V gene is TRBV4-3, the J gene TRBJ1-1; 7 positions agree with TRBD1. The V gene's germline CDR1 is LGHNA and CDR2 YSLEER. V gave up 4 bases and J gave up 2 bases; unmatched junction bases: 7. The CDR3 consists of 15 residues. CDR3 loop: CASSRPGQDNTEAFF. The CDR3 DNA reads as TGCGCCAGCAGCCGTCCCGGACAGGATAACACTGAAGCTTTCTTT.

This clone was seen only a few times. The chain employs TRBV4-1 and TRBJ1-1; 9 nucleotides agree with TRBD1. This CDR3 contains 16 residues. J was trimmed by 1 base and V by 1 base; bases with no gene match: 4. From germline, CDR1 is MGHRA and CDR2 YSYEKL. The CDR3 region has the DNA TGCGCCAGCAGCCAAGGACAGGGGGATTGGAACACTGAAGCTTTCTTT. It encodes CASSQGQGDWNTEAFF.

This chain uses TRBV30 with TRBJ2-7, with a weak D call TRBD2 (6 bases). CDR3 length: 12 amino acids. Germline lookup yields CDR1 GTSNPN and CDR2 SVGIG (reference sequence). V dropped 1 base and J dropped 3 bases, with 7 bases sitting between them. CDR3 DNA: TGTGCCTGGAGTGGGGGGGTCTACGAGCAGTACTTC. Translated: CAWSGGVYEQYF.

The V call is TRBV30, the J call TRBJ1-5, with D perhaps matching TRBD1 (5 bases). The germline gives CDR1 GTSNPN, CDR2 SVGIG (reference sequence). V was cut by 1 base and J by 9 bases, with 13 bases left in between. The CDR3 is made up of 13 amino acids. CDR3 sequence reads: CAWSEITGAPQHF. In DNA, the CDR3 is TGTGCCTGGAGTGAAATCACCGGGGCGCCCCAGCATTTT.

This clone was detected a few times. The gene calls are TRBV5-6 and TRBJ2-5; TRBD2 agrees at 15 bases. J gave up 3 bases and V 4 bases, and 7 bases lay outside the gene matches. CDR1 and CDR2 from the germline V gene are SGHDT and YYEEEE. The CDR3 has 17 residues. The CDR3 spells CASSNGLAGGTEETQYF. As DNA, the CDR3 is TGTGCCAGCAGCAACGGACTAGCGGGGGGGACTGAAGAGACCCAGTACTTC.

The chain carries TRBV25-1 and TRBJ1-3, with TRBD1 matching over 8 bases. The germline V gene encodes CDR1 MGHDK and CDR2 SYGVNS. Unmatched junction bases numbered 4, after V lost 3 bases and J lost 3 bases. The CDR3 spans 15 residues. The CDR3 loop reads CASSEQGAFGNTIYF. In DNA, the CDR3 is TGTGCCAGCAGTGAGCAGGGGGCATTTGGAAACACCATATATTTT.

The chain employs TRBV30 and TRBJ2-1; the D gene is possibly TRBD1 (6 bases). Germline V gives CDR1 GTSNPN, CDR2 SVGIG (reference sequence). This CDR3 contains 14 residues. V lost 4 bases to trimming and J lost 6 bases, with 16 bases between them. The CDR3 loop reads CAWNLGAQANEQFF. CDR3 DNA sequence: TGTGCCTGGAATCTGGGGGCGCAGGCCAATGAGCAGTTCTTC.

The table lists this clone with a few counts. The CDR3 bases are TGCGCCAGCAGCCAAACTGACAGGGCTTACCAAGAGACCCAGTACTTC. The encoded protein is CASSQTDRAYQETQYF. The chain links TRBV4-1 to TRBJ2-5, with TRBD1 matching over 7 bases. Germline V gives CDR1 MGHRA, CDR2 YSYEKL. The CDR3 has 16 residues. V trimming: 2 bases; J trimming: 0 bases; junction bases outside the gene matches: 6.

V gene TRBV9 combines with J gene TRBJ2-7, with D perhaps TRBD1 or TRBD2 (6 bases each). The length of the CDR3 is 16 residues. Trimming shortened V by 0 bases and J by 2 bases, and 15 bases separated the two germline ends. Germline V gives CDR1 SGDLS, CDR2 YYNGEE. The CDR3 bases are TGTGCCAGCAGCGTAGGAGGAGGGACACCCCCCTACGAGCAGTACTTC. Protein sequence: CASSVGGGTPPYEQYF.

This rearrangement joins TRBV6-5 to TRBJ2-3; a weak D match, TRBD2 (5 bases). Germline assignment: CDR1 MNHEY and CDR2 SVGAGI. The CDR3 has 13 amino acids. V lost 8 bases to trimming and J lost 3 bases, with 12 bases between them. CDR3 protein: CASWRLGTDTQYF. The CDR3, as DNA: TGTGCCAGCTGGAGGCTAGGTACAGATACGCAGTATTTT.

The J gene is TRBJ1-2, the V gene TRBV27; D unresolved. CDR3 length equals 13 residues. CDR1 and CDR2 from the germline V gene are MNHEY and SMNVEV (reference sequence). Trimming cost V 2 bases and J 2 bases, with 6 bases left between them. In DNA, the CDR3 is TGTGCCAGCAGTTTACAACGGAACTATGGCTACACCTTC. It specifies CASSLQRNYGYTF.

The sample holds a few counts of this clone. The chain joins TRBV29-1 to TRBJ2-5, with 8 nucleotides matching TRBD2. The germline V gene has CDR1 SQVTM and CDR2 ANQGSEA. The CDR3 has 12 amino acids. The ends lost 7 bases at V and 5 bases at J; junction bases unmatched: 6. The CDR3 here is CSAHGGGETQYF. CDR3 sequence (DNA): TGCAGCGCCCACGGCGGGGGGGAGACCCAGTACTTC. Full variable domain (missing parts from reference TRBV29-1 and TRBJ2-5): SAVISQKPSRDICQRGTSLTIQCQVDSQVTMMFWYRQQPGQSLTLIATANQGSEATYESGFVIDKFPISRPNLTFSTLTVSNMSPEDSSIYLCSAHGGGETQYFGPGTRLLVL.

The rearrangement links TRBV9 to TRBJ1-6; 7 bases are shared with TRBD1. The CDR3 spans 16 residues. V was clipped by 0 bases and J by 4 bases; unmatched bases: 4. Per germline, CDR1 SGDLS and CDR2 YYNGEE. CDR3 in DNA: TGTGCCAGCAGCGTAGCATTGGGACAGTATAATTCACCCCTCCACTTT. It translates to CASSVALGQYNSPLHF.

This sequence joins TRBV29-1 and TRBJ1-4; 10 bases align to TRBD1. The V gene end was trimmed by 6 bases and the J gene end by 3 bases; junction bases not matched to a gene: 1. This CDR3 comprises 13 residues. Germline CDR1 SQVTM, CDR2 ANQGSEA. The CDR3 protein is CSVTGGSNEKLFF. In nucleotides, the CDR3 is TGCAGCGTGACAGGGGGCTCTAATGAAAAACTGTTTTTT.

The chain is built from TRBV10-3 and TRBJ1-5; D remains unclear. V was cut by 10 bases and J by 6 bases, with 16 bases left in between. CDR1 ENHRY and CDR2 SYGVKD come from the germline V gene. The CDR3 runs 13 residues. Here the CDR3 DNA reads TGTGCCACCCGGCCAGTAGTTGGTCAGCCCCAGCATTTT. Translation: CATRPVVGQPQHF.